The 16 T cell receptor beta chains below were found in one sample sequenced in a study of shared clonotypes between healthy human individuals. Assay: immunoSEQ multiplex PCR; the TCRdb copy retains only in-frame clones and omits some. The table lists over a million clones, approximately 78% of them singletons. Sample: memory CD4+ T cells from PBMCs. Regarding subset: CD45RA-negative fraction. All receptors derive from a man between 18 and 29 years old in good health. Some clones in this sample may be carry-over from other donors' samples.

A single count supports this clone. This chain uses TRBV2 with TRBJ2-5, with 11 bases that match TRBD2. Germline trimming cut 4 bases from V and 2 bases from J; bases unmatched to any gene: 3. The CDR3 extends over 15 amino acids. From germline, CDR1 is SNHLY and CDR2 FYNNEI. The CDR3 bases are TGTGCCAGCAGTGCCCGACTAGCGGGACAAGAGACCCAGTACTTC. It encodes CASSARLAGQETQYF.

This sequence joins TRBV10-3 and TRBJ2-1, with D perhaps TRBD1 or TRBD2 (5 bases each). Trimming removed 6 bases from V and 0 bases from J, with 15 bases in between. There are 16 residues in the CDR3. Looked up from germline, CDR1 is ENHRY and CDR2 is SYGVKD. CDR3 sequence reads: CAISPGTKSSYNEQFF. Here the CDR3 DNA reads TGTGCCATCAGCCCCGGGACCAAGAGCTCCTACAATGAGCAGTTCTTC.

The genes are TRBV28 and TRBJ2-3; 7 nucleotides agree with TRBD2. CDR1 and CDR2 from the germline V gene are MDHEN and SYDVKM. V shed 7 bases, J shed 6 bases, and the junction held 16 bases outside the gene matches. CDR3 length: 16 residues. CDR3: CASIQTSGTFSDTQYF. The CDR3 DNA is TGTGCCAGCATCCAAACGAGCGGGACCTTTTCCGATACGCAGTATTTT. Variable domain in full (rest from reference TRBV28 and TRBJ2-3): DVKVTQSSRYLVKRTGEKVFLECVQDMDHENMFWYRQDPGLGLRLIYFSYDVKMKEKGDIPEGYSVSREKKERFSLILESASTNQTSMYLCASIQTSGTFSDTQYFGPGTRLTVL.

This clone was seen only a few times. The CDR3 region is CASSVGSIHEQFF. DNA of the CDR3: TGTGCCAGCAGCGTAGGTAGCATCCATGAGCAGTTCTTC. The V call is TRBV9, the J call TRBJ2-1; no clear D. CDR1 and CDR2 from the germline V gene are SGDLS and YYNGEE. The CDR3 covers 13 residues. V was clipped by 0 bases and J by 8 bases, with 9 bases between them.

This rearrangement joins TRBV10-3 to TRBJ1-2, with TRBD1 identical over 7 bases. V lost 5 bases, J lost 6 bases, and 3 bases stayed unmatched. This CDR3 comprises 12 residues. Germline CDR1 ENHRY, CDR2 SYGVKD. In nucleotides, the CDR3 is TGTGCCATCAGTACCGGGACAGATGGCTACACCTTC. Its translation is CAISTGTDGYTF.

This sequence joins TRBV7-9 and TRBJ1-1, with D unclear. Looked up from germline, CDR1 is SEHNR and CDR2 is FQNEAQ (reference sequence). V lost 5 bases to trimming and J lost 8 bases, with 12 bases between them. This CDR3 contains 12 residues. The CDR3: CASSPPGQEAFF. CDR3 nucleotide sequence: TGTGCCAGCAGCCCCCCCGGTCAAGAAGCTTTCTTT.

V gene TRBV2 combines with J gene TRBJ2-5, with 10 bases lining up with TRBD2. The CDR3 runs to 15 residues. CDR1 SNHLY and CDR2 FYNNEI come from the germline V gene. V gave up 7 bases and J gave up 5 bases; unmatched junction bases: 10. CDR3 sequence: CASTRASGRGETQYF. DNA of the CDR3: TGTGCCAGCACACGAGCTAGCGGGAGAGGGGAGACCCAGTACTTC.

The chain is built from TRBV7-2 and TRBJ1-2; no clear D gene. From germline, CDR1 is SGHTA and CDR2 FQGNSA. V lost 0 bases and J lost 3, with 8 bases in between. The CDR3 totals 14 residues. In DNA, the CDR3 is TGTGCCAGCAGCTTAGCGCCGGAGTACTATGGCTACACCTTC. Protein product: CASSLAPEYYGYTF.

The genes are TRBV6-5 and TRBJ1-5; no reliable D call. CDR3 length: 14 residues. The V end lost 2 bases, the J end lost 7 bases, and 12 bases lay between the germline ends. Germline loops: CDR1 MNHEY, CDR2 SVGAGI. CDR3 bases: TGTGCCAGCAGTTACGTCGGCTTAAACCAGCCCCAGCATTTT. This sequence encodes CASSYVGLNQPQHF.

Many counts were recorded for this clone. This sequence joins TRBV28 and TRBJ1-1, with no clear D. This CDR3 has 12 amino acids. Germline values: CDR1 MDHEN, CDR2 SYDVKM. V was cut by 10 bases and J by 0 bases, with 9 bases left in between. The CDR3 DNA follows: TGTGCCACCGACGGGGTGAACACTGAAGCTTTCTTT. It encodes CATDGVNTEAFF.

Points on this clone: Since the CDR3 does not end with the conserved phenylalanine or tryptophan, this likely comes from a read error. CDR3 DNA sequence: TGTGCCAGCGGCTTAGGCAGGGGAGGCGAGCAGTACCTC. It specifies CASGLGRGGEQYL. V gene TRBV7-2 combines with J gene TRBJ2-7; possibly TRBD1 or TRBD2 for D (6 bases each). Per the germline V gene, CDR1 is SGHTA and CDR2 is FQGNSA. The CDR3 sequence is 13 residues long.

CDR3 nucleotide sequence: TGTGCCTGGAGAGGACTCGGACGGGATGGCTACACCTTC. Translating it yields CAWRGLGRDGYTF. V usage is TRBV30 and J usage is TRBJ1-2; no definite D call. V was cut by 3 bases and J by 6 bases, with 14 bases left in between. Germline lookup yields CDR1 GTSNPN and CDR2 SVGIG (reference sequence). The CDR3 totals 13 residues.

V is TRBV5-4 and J is TRBJ1-2, with 9 positions matching TRBD1. V was pared by 0 bases and J by 8 bases, with 5 bases of the junction left unmatched. Germline CDR1 and CDR2: SGHNT and YYREEE (reference sequence). The CDR3 loop spans 14 amino acids. The CDR3 region is CASSLGDREGGYTF. The CDR3 bases are TGTGCCAGCAGCTTGGGGGACAGGGAGGGAGGCTACACCTTC.

This sequence joins TRBV10-3 and TRBJ2-7; weak D call: TRBD2 (7 bases). CDR1 and CDR2 (germline): ENHRY, SYGVKD. This CDR3 spans 14 amino acids. The germline V and J ends were trimmed by 3 bases and 0 bases, with 9 bases remaining between them. In DNA, the CDR3 is TGTGCCATCAGTGATGGGGGGGCCTCCTACGAGCAGTACTTC. Translating gives CAISDGGASYEQYF.

The chain joins TRBV18 to TRBJ1-4; 8 bases are shared with TRBD1. The CDR3 has 15 residues. Trimming cost V 4 bases and J 6 bases; bases outside gene matches: 7. Germline V gene sequence: CDR1 KGHSH, CDR2 LQKENI. CDR3 loop: CASSHTTGEDEKLFF. The DNA for the CDR3 is TGTGCCAGCTCACACACGACAGGGGAGGATGAAAAACTGTTTTTT.

The chain uses TRBV27 and TRBJ2-7; D may be TRBD2 (5 bases). Trimming stripped 7 bases from V and 6 bases from J, with 19 bases between. This CDR3 region has 14 residues. In germline, CDR1 is MNHEY, CDR2 SMNVEV (reference sequence). In DNA form, the CDR3 reads TGTGCCAGCATCCCCCGTGGAAAAGGGAGCGAGCAGTACTTC. Residues: CASIPRGKGSEQYF.